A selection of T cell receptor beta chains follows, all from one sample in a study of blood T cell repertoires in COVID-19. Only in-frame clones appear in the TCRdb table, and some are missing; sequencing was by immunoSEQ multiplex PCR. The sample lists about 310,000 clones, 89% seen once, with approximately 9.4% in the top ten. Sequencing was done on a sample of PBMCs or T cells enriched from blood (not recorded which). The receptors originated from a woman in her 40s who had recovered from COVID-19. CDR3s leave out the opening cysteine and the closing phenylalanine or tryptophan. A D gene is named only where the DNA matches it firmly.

CDR3aa: ASSSMDVTSGFPNEQF; v_gene: TRBV7-8; len: 16; j_gene: TRBJ2-1; d_gene: TRBD2
CDR3aa: ATSDLPGLAGFF; v_gene: TRBV24-1; len: 12; j_gene: TRBJ2-1; d_gene: TRBD2
CDR3aa: ASSQGHSEQY; v_gene: TRBV3-1/TRBV3-2; len: 10; j_gene: TRBJ2-7; d_gene: .
CDR3aa: SVPSGNYGYT; v_gene: TRBV29-1; len: 10; j_gene: TRBJ1-2; d_gene: .
CDR3aa: ASSVVGQVSSGANVLT; v_gene: TRBV2; len: 16; j_gene: TRBJ2-6; d_gene: TRBD1
CDR3aa: ASSSRTGGDYGYT; v_gene: TRBV5-6; len: 13; j_gene: TRBJ1-2; d_gene: TRBD1
CDR3aa: ASSPAGTSYEQY; v_gene: TRBV18; len: 12; j_gene: TRBJ2-7; d_gene: .
CDR3aa: ASSLETRGFNEQF; v_gene: TRBV5-1; len: 13; j_gene: TRBJ2-1; d_gene: .
CDR3aa: ASSNQGRDYGYT; v_gene: TRBV27; len: 12; j_gene: TRBJ1-2; d_gene: .
CDR3aa: ASQGGLSYNEQF; v_gene: TRBV2; len: 12; j_gene: TRBJ2-1; d_gene: .
CDR3aa: ASSQARTGPNEQY; v_gene: TRBV4-1; len: 13; j_gene: TRBJ2-7; d_gene: TRBD1
CDR3aa: ASSPPPGSGRANTYEQY; v_gene: TRBV7-8; len: 17; j_gene: TRBJ2-7; d_gene: TRBD2
CDR3aa: AITEQTLKGYT; v_gene: TRBV10-3; len: 11; j_gene: TRBJ1-2; d_gene: .
CDR3aa: ASSNYLSGAAEKLF; v_gene: TRBV19; len: 14; j_gene: TRBJ1-4; d_gene: .
CDR3aa: ASSSAGGIEQY; v_gene: TRBV11-1; len: 11; j_gene: TRBJ2-7; d_gene: TRBD2
CDR3aa: ASSFTGGAYEQY; v_gene: TRBV11-3; len: 12; j_gene: TRBJ2-7; d_gene: .
CDR3aa: ASSFGPRSSGLYGYT; v_gene: TRBV28; len: 15; j_gene: TRBJ1-2; d_gene: .
CDR3aa: ASSQAGQGADEQF; v_gene: TRBV4-3; len: 13; j_gene: TRBJ2-1; d_gene: TRBD1
CDR3aa: ATSDYMNTEAF; v_gene: TRBV24-1; len: 11; j_gene: TRBJ1-1; d_gene: .
CDR3aa: ASSSEGARRGELF; v_gene: TRBV7-9; len: 13; j_gene: TRBJ2-2; d_gene: TRBD1
CDR3aa: ASSIGPILDNEQF; v_gene: TRBV19; len: 13; j_gene: TRBJ2-1; d_gene: .
CDR3aa: ASSVDTGGTPNYGYT; v_gene: TRBV9; len: 15; j_gene: TRBJ1-2; d_gene: TRBD1
CDR3aa: ASSKTSGRDYEQY; v_gene: TRBV7-9; len: 13; j_gene: TRBJ2-7; d_gene: TRBD2
CDR3aa: ASSRSGGAHNEQF; v_gene: TRBV14; len: 13; j_gene: TRBJ2-1; d_gene: TRBD2
CDR3aa: ASSHRELTGVDDYEQY; v_gene: TRBV18; len: 16; j_gene: TRBJ2-7; d_gene: TRBD1
CDR3aa: ASSFAGDRETQY; v_gene: TRBV5-1; len: 12; j_gene: TRBJ2-5; d_gene: .
CDR3aa: ASSIGGVGGETQY; v_gene: TRBV19; len: 13; j_gene: TRBJ2-5; d_gene: .
CDR3aa: ASSDSVQGALGNQPQH; v_gene: TRBV6-4; len: 16; j_gene: TRBJ1-5; d_gene: TRBD1
CDR3aa: ASSLDSSGSPDTQY; v_gene: TRBV7-9; len: 14; j_gene: TRBJ2-3; d_gene: TRBD2
CDR3aa: ASRPGTGARAGELF; v_gene: TRBV19; len: 14; j_gene: TRBJ2-2; d_gene: TRBD1
CDR3aa: ASSRRPGTSGTGELF; v_gene: TRBV19; len: 15; j_gene: TRBJ2-2; d_gene: TRBD2
CDR3aa: ATSATQGWGNIQY; v_gene: TRBV24-1; len: 13; j_gene: TRBJ2-4; d_gene: .
CDR3aa: ASSFLTGDTEAF; v_gene: TRBV7-2; len: 12; j_gene: TRBJ1-1; d_gene: .
CDR3aa: ASSSGRVSGRNEQF; v_gene: TRBV9; len: 14; j_gene: TRBJ2-1; d_gene: .
CDR3aa: ATSDPLMAGTNYGYT; v_gene: TRBV24-1; len: 15; j_gene: TRBJ1-2; d_gene: .
CDR3aa: ASSLGQEQY; v_gene: TRBV11-2; len: 9; j_gene: TRBJ2-7; d_gene: .
CDR3aa: ASSMDSGAPLEQF; v_gene: TRBV19; len: 13; j_gene: TRBJ2-1; d_gene: TRBD2